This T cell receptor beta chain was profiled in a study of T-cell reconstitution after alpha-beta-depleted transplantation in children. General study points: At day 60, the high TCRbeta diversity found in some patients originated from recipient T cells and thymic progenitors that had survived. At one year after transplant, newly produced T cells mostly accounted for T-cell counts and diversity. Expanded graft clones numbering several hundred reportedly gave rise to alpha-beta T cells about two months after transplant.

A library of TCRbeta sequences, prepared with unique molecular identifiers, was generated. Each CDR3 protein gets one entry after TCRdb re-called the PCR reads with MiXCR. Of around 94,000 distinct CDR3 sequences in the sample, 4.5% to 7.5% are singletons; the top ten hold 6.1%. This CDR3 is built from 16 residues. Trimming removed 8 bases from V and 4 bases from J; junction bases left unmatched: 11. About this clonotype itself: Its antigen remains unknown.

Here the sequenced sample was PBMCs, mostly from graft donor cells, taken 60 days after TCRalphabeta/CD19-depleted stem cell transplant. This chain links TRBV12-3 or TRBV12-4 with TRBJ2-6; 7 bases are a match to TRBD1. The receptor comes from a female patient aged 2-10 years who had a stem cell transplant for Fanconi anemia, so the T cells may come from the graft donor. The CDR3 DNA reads TGTGCCAGCGGAATAATAACAGGGGTAGGGGCCAACGTCCTGACTTTC. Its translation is CASGIITGVGANVLTF.